Listed below are T cell receptor beta chains from one sample, sequenced in a study of cytomegalovirus exposure and HLA in healthy donors. Sequencing was performed with immunoSEQ multiplex PCR; in TCRdb, only in-frame clones are kept and a portion is missing. Found here are almost 200,000 clones, around 85% of them singletons; the top ten hold 2% to 2.5%. Sequencing used PBMCs. The receptors originated from a woman aged 50 to 65 in good health and CMV-seronegative. The CDR3 runs from the conserved cysteine through the conserved F or W. Each record gives: D gene, J gene, clone size, V gene, CDR3 protein, CDR3 DNA. A D gene is named only where the DNA matches it firmly. Clone size is shown for a subset of rows, as once, few, many or a class of expanded clone.

D gene: .; J gene: TRBJ2-3; clone size: .; V gene: TRBV7-2; CDR3 protein: CASSEGRTDTQYF; CDR3 DNA: TGTGCCAGCTCGGAGGGGAGGACAGATACGCAGTATTTT
D gene: TRBD1; J gene: TRBJ2-2; clone size: few; V gene: TRBV28; CDR3 protein: CASSGLGTGYTGELFF; CDR3 DNA: TGTGCCAGCAGTGGGCTCGGGACAGGATACACCGGGGAGCTGTTTTTT
D gene: TRBD2; J gene: TRBJ2-5; clone size: .; V gene: TRBV27; CDR3 protein: CASSGGLAGGQETQYF; CDR3 DNA: TGTGCCAGCAGTGGAGGACTAGCGGGAGGGCAAGAGACCCAGTACTTC
D gene: .; J gene: TRBJ1-1; clone size: .; V gene: TRBV5-1; CDR3 protein: CASRLLVVNTEAFF; CDR3 DNA: TGCGCCAGCAGGTTACTGGTAGTGAACACTGAAGCTTTCTTT
D gene: TRBD2; J gene: TRBJ2-7; clone size: .; V gene: TRBV14; CDR3 protein: CASSLGGGRAVSYEQYF; CDR3 DNA: TGTGCCAGCAGCCTCGGAGGCGGGAGGGCCGTCTCCTACGAGCAGTACTTC
D gene: .; J gene: TRBJ1-3; clone size: .; V gene: TRBV6-5; CDR3 protein: CASSYAGGGNGNTIYF; CDR3 DNA: TGTGCCAGCAGTTACGCGGGTGGGGGGAACGGAAACACCATATATTTT
D gene: .; J gene: TRBJ1-1; clone size: .; V gene: TRBV28; CDR3 protein: CASSLMVPEAFF; CDR3 DNA: TGTGCCAGCAGCCTAATGGTCCCCGAAGCTTTCTTT
D gene: .; J gene: TRBJ1-1; clone size: .; V gene: TRBV28; CDR3 protein: CASSQLPWGGEAFF; CDR3 DNA: TGTGCCAGCAGCCAACTCCCGTGGGGGGGTGAAGCTTTCTTT
D gene: TRBD2; J gene: TRBJ2-7; clone size: .; V gene: TRBV18; CDR3 protein: CASSPLLAGRTYEQYF; CDR3 DNA: TGTGCCAGCTCACCATTACTAGCGGGCCGGACCTACGAGCAGTACTTC
D gene: .; J gene: TRBJ1-2; clone size: .; V gene: TRBV30; CDR3 protein: CAWSVTGSSLGYTF; CDR3 DNA: TGTGCCTGGAGTGTCACAGGGAGCTCTCTTGGCTACACCTTC
D gene: TRBD2; J gene: TRBJ2-5; clone size: .; V gene: TRBV11-2; CDR3 protein: CASSLGVSGRYETQYF; CDR3 DNA: TGTGCCAGCAGCTTAGGTGTTAGCGGGAGATATGAGACCCAGTACTTC
D gene: TRBD1; J gene: TRBJ2-2; clone size: .; V gene: TRBV18; CDR3 protein: CASSRAGGLTSNTGELFF; CDR3 DNA: TGTGCCAGCTCGCGGGCAGGGGGCCTCACCTCGAACACCGGGGAGCTGTTTTTT
D gene: .; J gene: TRBJ1-1; clone size: .; V gene: TRBV27; CDR3 protein: CASSSPGGAQTSTEAFF; CDR3 DNA: TGTGCCAGCAGTTCCCCGGGAGGGGCACAAACCAGCACTGAAGCTTTCTTT
D gene: .; J gene: TRBJ1-2; clone size: .; V gene: TRBV30; CDR3 protein: CAWSVGDKRSYTF; CDR3 DNA: TGTGCCTGGAGTGTAGGGGATAAACGTAGCTACACCTTC
D gene: .; J gene: TRBJ1-2; clone size: .; V gene: TRBV5-1; CDR3 protein: CASSLTGDYGYTF; CDR3 DNA: TGCGCCAGCAGCTTGACAGGCGACTATGGCTACACCTTC
D gene: .; J gene: TRBJ2-7; clone size: once; V gene: TRBV15; CDR3 protein: CATSVGVRDGEQYF; CDR3 DNA: TGTGCCACCAGCGTCGGTGTACGGGATGGGGAGCAGTACTTC
D gene: .; J gene: TRBJ2-3; clone size: .; V gene: TRBV7-6; CDR3 protein: CASSLSLANTDTQYF; CDR3 DNA: TGTGCCAGCAGCTTGAGCCTAGCCAACACAGATACGCAGTATTTT
D gene: .; J gene: TRBJ1-2; clone size: .; V gene: TRBV27; CDR3 protein: CASSNTGYNYGYTF; CDR3 DNA: TGTGCCAGCAGTAACACAGGGTATAACTATGGCTACACCTTC
D gene: .; J gene: TRBJ1-1; clone size: .; V gene: TRBV6-1; CDR3 protein: CASSEAIELVAFF; CDR3 DNA: TGTGCCAGCAGTGAAGCAATAGAACTTGTAGCTTTCTTT
D gene: .; J gene: TRBJ2-3; clone size: .; V gene: TRBV27; CDR3 protein: CASSFGLRDTQYF; CDR3 DNA: TGTGCCAGCAGTTTTGGACTCCGGGATACGCAGTATTTT
D gene: TRBD1; J gene: TRBJ2-3; clone size: few; V gene: TRBV18; CDR3 protein: CASSPRTGATDTQYF; CDR3 DNA: TGTGCCAGCTCACCTCGGACAGGGGCCACAGATACGCAGTATTTT
D gene: TRBD1; J gene: TRBJ2-1; clone size: .; V gene: TRBV9; CDR3 protein: CASSGDTGAYNEQFF; CDR3 DNA: TGTGCCAGCAGCGGGGACACAGGGGCATACAATGAGCAGTTCTTC
D gene: .; J gene: TRBJ2-5; clone size: .; V gene: TRBV4-1; CDR3 protein: CASSQDPGARETQYF; CDR3 DNA: TGCGCCAGCAGCCAAGATCCAGGGGCGAGGGAGACCCAGTACTTC
D gene: TRBD1; J gene: TRBJ2-7; clone size: .; V gene: TRBV6-6; CDR3 protein: CASSHRQGAYEQYF; CDR3 DNA: TGTGCCAGCAGCCACAGACAGGGGGCCTACGAGCAGTACTTC
D gene: TRBD1; J gene: TRBJ1-3; clone size: once; V gene: TRBV7-9; CDR3 protein: CASSPGQGSSGNTIYF; CDR3 DNA: TGTGCCAGCAGCCCCGGACAGGGTAGCTCTGGAAACACCATATATTTT
D gene: .; J gene: TRBJ1-2; clone size: .; V gene: TRBV28; CDR3 protein: CASSTTHKPRVGYGYTF; CDR3 DNA: TGTGCCAGCAGCACCACTCACAAACCCAGGGTAGGGTATGGCTACACCTTC
D gene: .; J gene: TRBJ1-6; clone size: .; V gene: TRBV10-3; CDR3 protein: CAISGPGGLPLHF; CDR3 DNA: TGTGCCATCAGTGGACCCGGAGGGTTACCCCTCCACTTT
D gene: .; J gene: TRBJ2-1; clone size: .; V gene: TRBV5-1; CDR3 protein: CASSLTASSYNEQFF; CDR3 DNA: TGCGCCAGCAGCTTGACTGCGAGCTCCTACAATGAGCAGTTCTTC
D gene: TRBD1; J gene: TRBJ1-5; clone size: once; V gene: TRBV7-2; CDR3 protein: CASSSGGYNQPQHF; CDR3 DNA: TGTGCCAGCAGCTCAGGGGGCTACAATCAGCCCCAGCATTTT
D gene: .; J gene: TRBJ2-3; clone size: .; V gene: TRBV2; CDR3 protein: CASRRGRSTDTQYF; CDR3 DNA: TGTGCCAGCAGGAGGGGGAGAAGCACAGATACGCAGTATTTT
D gene: TRBD1; J gene: TRBJ2-5; clone size: .; V gene: TRBV7-2; CDR3 protein: CASSSRQGQFETQYF; CDR3 DNA: TGTGCCAGCAGCTCACGACAGGGGCAATTTGAGACCCAGTACTTC
D gene: TRBD2; J gene: TRBJ2-3; clone size: .; V gene: TRBV28; CDR3 protein: CATEASGSGSADTQYF; CDR3 DNA: TGTGCCACCGAAGCTAGCGGGAGTGGTAGCGCAGATACGCAGTATTTT
D gene: .; J gene: TRBJ2-7; clone size: few; V gene: TRBV27; CDR3 protein: CASSPPGHNYEQYF; CDR3 DNA: TGTGCCAGCAGTCCGCCGGGACACAACTACGAGCAGTACTTC
D gene: TRBD1; J gene: TRBJ1-5; clone size: .; V gene: TRBV27; CDR3 protein: CASSWGAPGGLDDQPQHF; CDR3 DNA: TGTGCCAGCAGTTGGGGGGCCCCAGGGGGGCTTGACGATCAGCCCCAGCATTTT
D gene: .; J gene: TRBJ2-4; clone size: .; V gene: TRBV5-4; CDR3 protein: CASSLGRRGIGQNIQYF; CDR3 DNA: TGTGCCAGCAGCTTGGGACGGCGGGGCATCGGGCAAAACATTCAGTACTTC
D gene: .; J gene: TRBJ1-2; clone size: once; V gene: TRBV5-1; CDR3 protein: CASSFRTAVLNYGYTF; CDR3 DNA: TGCGCCAGCAGCTTCAGAACAGCCGTATTGAACTATGGCTACACCTTC
D gene: .; J gene: TRBJ1-5; clone size: .; V gene: TRBV4-1; CDR3 protein: CASSQDVPGGNQPQHF; CDR3 DNA: TGCGCCAGCAGCCAAGATGTTCCGGGGGGCAATCAGCCCCAGCATTTT
D gene: .; J gene: TRBJ1-1; clone size: .; V gene: TRBV29-1; CDR3 protein: CSVEDLPLNTEAFF; CDR3 DNA: TGCAGCGTTGAAGATCTCCCCCTAAACACTGAAGCTTTCTTT
D gene: .; J gene: TRBJ1-5; clone size: .; V gene: TRBV4-1; CDR3 protein: CASSQEPDSPNRPQHF; CDR3 DNA: TGCGCCAGCAGCCAAGAGCCGGACAGTCCCAATCGTCCCCAGCATTTT
D gene: TRBD2; J gene: TRBJ2-3; clone size: .; V gene: TRBV6-4; CDR3 protein: CASSEGGLTDTQYF; CDR3 DNA: TGTGCCAGCAGTGAGGGAGGGCTCACAGATACGCAGTATTTT
D gene: .; J gene: TRBJ1-2; clone size: .; V gene: TRBV27; CDR3 protein: CASSPEDLNYGYTF; CDR3 DNA: TGTGCCAGCAGTCCAGAGGATCTTAACTATGGCTACACCTTC
D gene: TRBD1; J gene: TRBJ2-4; clone size: once; V gene: TRBV28; CDR3 protein: CASSFYRDRKNIQYF; CDR3 DNA: TGTGCCAGCTCTTTTTATCGGGACAGAAAAAACATTCAGTACTTC
D gene: TRBD1; J gene: TRBJ2-6; clone size: .; V gene: TRBV5-1; CDR3 protein: CASSFTMGQTFSGANVLTF; CDR3 DNA: TGCGCCAGCAGCTTTACCATGGGACAGACATTCTCTGGGGCCAACGTCCTGACTTTC
D gene: TRBD1; J gene: TRBJ1-5; clone size: .; V gene: TRBV5-1; CDR3 protein: CASSRKEGAGQPQHF; CDR3 DNA: TGCGCCAGCAGTCGAAAGGAGGGGGCGGGACAGCCCCAGCATTTT